The 9 T cell receptor beta chains reported below all come from one sample, sequenced in a study of tumor and adjacent non-tumor tissue in lung cancer. TCRbeta libraries were built with three rounds of nested PCR, modified from ARM-PCR. TCRdb analysed the multiplex PCR reads with MiXCR anew, one entry per CDR3 protein. The data contain some 73,000 distinct CDR3 sequences, roughly 80% of them singletons. The template was RNA from unsorted bulk tissue. Distant lung tissue was collected more than 3 cm away from the tumor edge. The sample consisted of distant non-tumor lung tissue. These receptors originate from a man between 60 and 75 years old with non-small cell lung cancer.

Comment on this clonotype: An end of the junction differs from the germline gene, which may be a read error. The gene calls are TRBV7-9 and TRBJ2-3; 9 positions match TRBD2. Per the germline V gene, CDR1 is SEHNR and CDR2 is FQNEAQ (reference sequence). CDR3 length: 16 amino acids. CDR3 sequence reads: CASSYSLAGRTDTQYF. CDR3 coding DNA: TGTGCTAGCAGCTATTCCCTAGCGGGACGCACAGATACGCAGTATTTT.

Concerning this clonotype: The junction and the germline gene differ at one end; a read error may be behind it. The CDR3 loop is CSAPDGPSGANVLIF. The CDR3 nucleotides are TGCAGTGCTCCGGACGGACCCTCTGGGGCCAACGTCCTGATTTTC. The V and J genes are TRBV20-1 and TRBJ2-6; TRBD1 might be the D (5 bases). This CDR3 spans 15 amino acids. Germline V gene data show CDR1 as DFQATT and CDR2 as SNEGSKA (reference sequence).

Comments on this clonotype: The CDR3 end shows no conserved phenylalanine or tryptophan, and so a read error is likely. Because the CDR3's place on the DNA is in doubt, the DNA is left out and the CDR3 is given as listed by TCRdb. The chain has TRBV13 and TRBJ2-2. Germline V gene data show CDR1 as PRHDT and CDR2 as FYEKMQ (reference sequence). The CDR3 extends over 12 residues, inclusive of both ends. The CDR3 protein is CASSRPARELLL.

A note on this clonotype: The junction does not match germline at one end; this may be a read error. The V call is TRBV20-1, the J call TRBJ2-2; TRBD1 matches at 8 bases. The CDR3 covers 16 residues. Germline V gives CDR1 DFQATT, CDR2 SNEGSKA (reference sequence). The CDR3 nucleotides are TGCAGTACTAGAGATCCCAGGGGGCGAGGTACCCGGGAGCTGTTTTTT. Translating it yields CSTRDPRGRGTRELFF.

Notes on this clonotype: A read error may account for a junction end that differs from germline. V and J are TRBV9 and TRBJ2-5; D might be TRBD1 (7 bases). There are 15 residues in the CDR3. Germline lookup yields CDR1 SGDLS and CDR2 YYNGEE. The CDR3 protein is CASIVVQGGQETQYF. The CDR3, as DNA: TGTGCCAGCATCGTAGTTCAGGGGGGTCAAGAGACCCAGTACTTC.

Remarks on this clonotype: The germline gene is not matched at one end of the junction; a read error may be the cause. V gene TRBV20-1 combines with J gene TRBJ2-7; 10 bases line up with TRBD2. Germline V CDR1 and CDR2: DFQATT, SNEGSKA (reference sequence). The CDR3 length is 14 residues. The CDR3 loop reads CSVRPASGSYEQCF. The CDR3 bases are TGCAGTGTTAGGCCGGCTAGCGGGAGTTACGAGCAGTGCTTC.

About this clonotype itself: Here the CDR3 omits its conserved ending phenylalanine or tryptophan, so a read error is the likely source. The chain combines TRBV20-1 with TRBJ2-1; 9 bases are a match to TRBD2. Per the germline V gene, CDR1 is DFQATT and CDR2 is SNEGSKA (reference sequence). The CDR3 runs 15 residues. The CDR3 loop reads CIANPTSGRANEQFL. DNA for the CDR3: TGCATTGCTAACCCGACTAGCGGAAGGGCCAATGAGCAGTTCTTA.

Turning to this clonotype: A read error may produce the germline difference seen at one junction end. The chain has TRBV20-1 and TRBJ1-6; 8 bases are shared with TRBD1. There are 16 residues in the CDR3. Germline V gives CDR1 DFQATT, CDR2 SNEGSKA (reference sequence). CDR3 region: CNAERPGDRGNSPLHF. The CDR3 DNA sequence: TGCAATGCTGAGCGCCCCGGAGACAGGGGTAATTCACCCCTCCACTTT.

To note about this clonotype: A junction end diverges from the germline sequence, so it may reflect a read error. The chain couples TRBV20-1 to TRBJ2-7, with D perhaps matching TRBD1 (5 bases). Per germline, CDR1 DFQATT and CDR2 SNEGSKA (reference sequence). There are 14 residues in the CDR3. The CDR3 DNA sequence: TGCAATGCTAGAGACCCCTCAGGGATCTGCGAGCTGTACTTC. Protein sequence: CNARDPSGICELYF.